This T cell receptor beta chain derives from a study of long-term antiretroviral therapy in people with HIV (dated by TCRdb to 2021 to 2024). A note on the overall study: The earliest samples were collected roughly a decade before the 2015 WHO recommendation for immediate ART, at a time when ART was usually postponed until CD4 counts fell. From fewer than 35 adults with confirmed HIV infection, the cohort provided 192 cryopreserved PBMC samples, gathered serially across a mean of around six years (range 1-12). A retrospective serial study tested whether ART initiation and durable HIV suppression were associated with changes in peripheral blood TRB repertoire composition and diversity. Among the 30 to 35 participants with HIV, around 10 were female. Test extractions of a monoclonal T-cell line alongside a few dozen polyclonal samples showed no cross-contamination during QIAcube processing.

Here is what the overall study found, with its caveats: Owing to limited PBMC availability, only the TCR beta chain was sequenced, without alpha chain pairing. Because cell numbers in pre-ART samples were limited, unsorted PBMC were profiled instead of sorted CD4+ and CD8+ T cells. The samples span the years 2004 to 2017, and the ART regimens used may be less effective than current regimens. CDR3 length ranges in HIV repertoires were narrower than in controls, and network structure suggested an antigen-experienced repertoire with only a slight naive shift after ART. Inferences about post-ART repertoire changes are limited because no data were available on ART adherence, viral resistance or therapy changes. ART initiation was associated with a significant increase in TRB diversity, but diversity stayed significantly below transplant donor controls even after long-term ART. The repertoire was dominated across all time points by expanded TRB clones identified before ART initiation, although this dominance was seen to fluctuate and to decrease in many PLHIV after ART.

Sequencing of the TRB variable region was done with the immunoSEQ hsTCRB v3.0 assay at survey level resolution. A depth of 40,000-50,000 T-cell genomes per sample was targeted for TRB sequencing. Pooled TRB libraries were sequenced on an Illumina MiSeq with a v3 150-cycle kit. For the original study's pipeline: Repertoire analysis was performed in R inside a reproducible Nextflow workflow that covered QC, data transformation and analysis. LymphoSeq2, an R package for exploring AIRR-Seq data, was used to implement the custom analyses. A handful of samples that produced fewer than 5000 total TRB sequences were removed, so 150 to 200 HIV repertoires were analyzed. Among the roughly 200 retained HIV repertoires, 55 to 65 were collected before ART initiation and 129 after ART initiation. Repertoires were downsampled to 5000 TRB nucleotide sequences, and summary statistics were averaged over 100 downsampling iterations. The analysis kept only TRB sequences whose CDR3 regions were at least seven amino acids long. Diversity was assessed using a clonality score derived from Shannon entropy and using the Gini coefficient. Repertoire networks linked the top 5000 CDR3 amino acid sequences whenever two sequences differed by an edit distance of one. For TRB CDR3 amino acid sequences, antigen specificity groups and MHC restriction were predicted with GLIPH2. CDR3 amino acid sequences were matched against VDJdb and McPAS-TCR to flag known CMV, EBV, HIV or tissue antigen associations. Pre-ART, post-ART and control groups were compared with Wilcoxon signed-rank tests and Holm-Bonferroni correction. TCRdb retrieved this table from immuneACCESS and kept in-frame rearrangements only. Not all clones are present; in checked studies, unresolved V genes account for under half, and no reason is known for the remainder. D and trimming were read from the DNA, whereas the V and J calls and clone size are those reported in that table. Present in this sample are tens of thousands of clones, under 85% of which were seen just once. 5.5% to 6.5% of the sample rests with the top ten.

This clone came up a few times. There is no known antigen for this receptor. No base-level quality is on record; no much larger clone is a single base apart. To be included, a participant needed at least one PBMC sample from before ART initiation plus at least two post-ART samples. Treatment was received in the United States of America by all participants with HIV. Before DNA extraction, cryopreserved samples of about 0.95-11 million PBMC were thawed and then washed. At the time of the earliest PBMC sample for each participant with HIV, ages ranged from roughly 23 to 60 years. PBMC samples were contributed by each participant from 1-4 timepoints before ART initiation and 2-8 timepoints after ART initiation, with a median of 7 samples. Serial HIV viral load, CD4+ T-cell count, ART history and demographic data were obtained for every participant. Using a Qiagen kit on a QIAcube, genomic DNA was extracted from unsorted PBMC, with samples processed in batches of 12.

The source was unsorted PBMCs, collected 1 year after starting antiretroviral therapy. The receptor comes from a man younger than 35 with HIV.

The nucleotide sequence reads as follows: TGTGCCAGCAGCTTAGGAGACTATGGCTACACCTTC. Translated, it reads CASSLGDYGYTF. The chain is encoded by TRBV11-2 joined to TRBJ1-2; the D gene cannot be resolved reliably. Trimming at the junction amounts to 1 base on V and 3 bases on J, and the germline ends lie 3 bases apart. The germline V gene specifies SGHAT as CDR1 and FQNNGV as CDR2. The CDR3 spans 12 residues, from the cysteine through the phenylalanine. The kept DNA is CDR3 alone, 36 bases in frame from the first base.